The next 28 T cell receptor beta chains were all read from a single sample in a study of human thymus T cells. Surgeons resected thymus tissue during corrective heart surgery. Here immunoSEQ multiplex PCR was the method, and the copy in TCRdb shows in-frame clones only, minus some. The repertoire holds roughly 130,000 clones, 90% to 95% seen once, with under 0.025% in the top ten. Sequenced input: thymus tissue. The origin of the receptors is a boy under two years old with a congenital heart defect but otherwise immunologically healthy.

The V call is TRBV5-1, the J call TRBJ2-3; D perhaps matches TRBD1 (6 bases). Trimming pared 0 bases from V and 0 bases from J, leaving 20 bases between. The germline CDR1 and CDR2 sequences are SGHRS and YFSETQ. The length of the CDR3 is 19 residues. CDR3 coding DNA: TGCGCCAGCAGCTTGGAGGCCGGGACACACCTCACTAGCACAGATACGCAGTATTTT. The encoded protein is CASSLEAGTHLTSTDTQYF.

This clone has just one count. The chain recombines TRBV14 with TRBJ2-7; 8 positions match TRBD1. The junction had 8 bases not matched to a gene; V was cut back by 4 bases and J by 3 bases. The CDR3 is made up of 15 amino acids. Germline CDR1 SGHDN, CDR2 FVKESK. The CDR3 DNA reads TGTGCCAGCAGCCTATTGACAGGGGCCGGCTACGAGCAGTACTTC. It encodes CASSLLTGAGYEQYF.

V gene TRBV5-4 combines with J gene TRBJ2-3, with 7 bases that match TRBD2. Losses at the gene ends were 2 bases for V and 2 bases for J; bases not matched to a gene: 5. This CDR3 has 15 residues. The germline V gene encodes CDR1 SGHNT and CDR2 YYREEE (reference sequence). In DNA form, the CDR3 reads TGTGCCAGCAGCTTTTTCAGCGGGACCACAGATACGCAGTATTTT. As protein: CASSFFSGTTDTQYF.

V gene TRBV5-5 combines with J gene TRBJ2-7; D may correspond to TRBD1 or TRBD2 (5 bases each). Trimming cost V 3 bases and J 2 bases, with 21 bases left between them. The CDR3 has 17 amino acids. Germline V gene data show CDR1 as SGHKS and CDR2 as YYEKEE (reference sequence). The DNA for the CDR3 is TGTGCCAGCAGCTCGAGGGGTGGGCAGGCAGGGACCTACGAGCAGTACTTC. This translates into CASSSRGGQAGTYEQYF.

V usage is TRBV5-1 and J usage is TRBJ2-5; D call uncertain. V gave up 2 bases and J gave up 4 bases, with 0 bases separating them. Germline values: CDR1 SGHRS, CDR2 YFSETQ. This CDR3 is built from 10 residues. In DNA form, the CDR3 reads TGCGCCAGCAGCTTAGAGACCCAGTACTTC. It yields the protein CASSLETQYF. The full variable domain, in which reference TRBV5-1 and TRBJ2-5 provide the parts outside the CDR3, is KAGVTQTPRYLIKTRGQQVTLSCSPISGHRSVSWYQQTPGQGLQFLFEYFSETQRNKGNFPGRFSGRQFSNSRSEMNVSTLELGDSALYLCASSLETQYFGPGTRLLVL.

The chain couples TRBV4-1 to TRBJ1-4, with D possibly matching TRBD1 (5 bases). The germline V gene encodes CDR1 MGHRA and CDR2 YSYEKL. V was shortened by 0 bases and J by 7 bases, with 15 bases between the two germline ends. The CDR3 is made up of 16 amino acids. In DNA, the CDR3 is TGCGCCAGCAGCCAAGAGATACTCAGGGACCGTGAAAAACTGTTTTTT. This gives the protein CASSQEILRDREKLFF.

The CDR3 reads CASSIGRPAGGPGGELFF. The CDR3 DNA reads as TGTGCCAGTAGTATAGGACGCCCAGCGGGGGGGCCGGGCGGGGAGCTGTTTTTT. The rearrangement links TRBV19 to TRBJ2-2; TRBD2 aligns across 10 bases. CDR1 and CDR2 from the germline V gene are LNHDA and SQIVND (reference sequence). CDR3 size: 18 residues. V dropped 1 base and J dropped 7; count of bases not matched to a gene: 12.

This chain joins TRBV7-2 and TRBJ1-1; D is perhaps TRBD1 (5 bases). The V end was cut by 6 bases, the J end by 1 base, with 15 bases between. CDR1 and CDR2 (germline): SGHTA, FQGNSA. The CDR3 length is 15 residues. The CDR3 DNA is TGTGCCAGCAGTCACTTCAGGGAGAGGAACACTGAAGCTTTCTTT. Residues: CASSHFRERNTEAFF.

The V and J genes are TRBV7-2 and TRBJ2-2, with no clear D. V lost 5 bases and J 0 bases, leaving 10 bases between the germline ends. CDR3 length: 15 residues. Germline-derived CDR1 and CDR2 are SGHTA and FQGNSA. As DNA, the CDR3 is TGTGCCAGCAGCCCAGGACGGTCGAACACCGGGGAGCTGTTTTTT. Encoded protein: CASSPGRSNTGELFF. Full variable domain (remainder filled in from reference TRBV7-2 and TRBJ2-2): GAGVSQSPSNKVTEKGKDVELRCDPISGHTALYWYRQSLGQGLEFLIYFQGNSAPDKSGLPSDRFSAERTGGSVSTLTIQRTQQEDSAVYLCASSPGRSNTGELFFGEGSRLTVL.

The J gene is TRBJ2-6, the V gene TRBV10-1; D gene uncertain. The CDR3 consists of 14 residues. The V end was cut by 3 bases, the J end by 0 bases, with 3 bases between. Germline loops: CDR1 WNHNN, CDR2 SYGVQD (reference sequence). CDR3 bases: TGCGCCAGCAGTGACAACTCTGGGGCCAACGTCCTGACTTTC. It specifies CASSDNSGANVLTF.

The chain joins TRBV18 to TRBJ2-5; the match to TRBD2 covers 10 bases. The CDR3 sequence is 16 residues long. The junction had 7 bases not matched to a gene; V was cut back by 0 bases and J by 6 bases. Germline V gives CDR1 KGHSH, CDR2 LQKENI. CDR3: CASSPPSGGASKTQYF. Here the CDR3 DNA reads TGTGCCAGCTCACCACCGAGCGGGGGGGCCTCGAAGACCCAGTACTTC.

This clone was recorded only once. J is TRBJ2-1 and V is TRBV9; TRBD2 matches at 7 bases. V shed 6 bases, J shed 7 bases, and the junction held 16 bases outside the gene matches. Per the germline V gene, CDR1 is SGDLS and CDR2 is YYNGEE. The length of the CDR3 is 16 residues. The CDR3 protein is CASTGGATSQTNEQFF. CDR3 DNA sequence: TGTGCCAGCACCGGCGGAGCGACTAGCCAAACAAATGAGCAGTTCTTC.

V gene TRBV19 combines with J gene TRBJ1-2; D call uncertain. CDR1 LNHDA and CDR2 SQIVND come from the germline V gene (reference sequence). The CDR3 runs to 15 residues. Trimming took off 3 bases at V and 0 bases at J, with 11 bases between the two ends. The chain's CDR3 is CASSMSDGANYGYTF. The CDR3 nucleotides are TGTGCCAGTAGTATGTCCGACGGGGCTAACTATGGCTACACCTTC.

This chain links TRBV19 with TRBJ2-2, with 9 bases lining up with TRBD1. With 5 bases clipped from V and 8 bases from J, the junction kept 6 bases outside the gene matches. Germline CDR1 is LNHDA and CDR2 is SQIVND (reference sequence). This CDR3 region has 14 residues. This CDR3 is CASSSGTGMGELFF. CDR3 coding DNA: TGTGCCAGTAGTTCCGGGACAGGGATGGGGGAGCTGTTTTTT.

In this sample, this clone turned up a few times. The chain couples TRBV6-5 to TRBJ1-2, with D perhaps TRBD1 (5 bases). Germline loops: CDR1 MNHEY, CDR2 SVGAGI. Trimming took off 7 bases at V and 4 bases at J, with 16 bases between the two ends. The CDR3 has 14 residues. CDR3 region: CASTQTRRGYGYTF. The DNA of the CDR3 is TGTGCCAGCACCCAGACCCGGAGGGGCTATGGCTACACCTTC.

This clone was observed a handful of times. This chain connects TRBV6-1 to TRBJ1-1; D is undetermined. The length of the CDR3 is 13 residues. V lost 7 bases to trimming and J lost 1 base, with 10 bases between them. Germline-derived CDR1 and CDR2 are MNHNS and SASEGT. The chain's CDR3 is CASIGRSNTEAFF. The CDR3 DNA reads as TGTGCCAGCATAGGGCGGTCGAACACTGAAGCTTTCTTT.

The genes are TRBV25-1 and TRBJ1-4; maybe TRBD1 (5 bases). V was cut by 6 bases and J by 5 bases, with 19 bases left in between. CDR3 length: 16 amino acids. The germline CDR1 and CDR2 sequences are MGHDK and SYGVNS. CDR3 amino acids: CASRPPGTGRNEKLFF. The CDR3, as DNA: TGTGCCAGCAGACCCCCAGGCACAGGTCGGAATGAAAAACTGTTTTTT. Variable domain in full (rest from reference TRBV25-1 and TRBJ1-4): EADIYQTPRYLVIGTGKKITLECSQTMGHDKMYWYQQDPGMELHLIHYSYGVNSTEKGDLSSESTVSRIRTEHFPLTLESARPSHTSQYLCASRPPGTGRNEKLFFGSGTQLSVL.

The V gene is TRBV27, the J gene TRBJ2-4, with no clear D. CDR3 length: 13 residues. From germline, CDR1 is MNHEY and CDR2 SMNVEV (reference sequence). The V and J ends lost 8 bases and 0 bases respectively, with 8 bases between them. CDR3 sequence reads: CASGVLAKNIQYF. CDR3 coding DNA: TGTGCCAGCGGGGTTCTAGCCAAAAACATTCAGTACTTC.

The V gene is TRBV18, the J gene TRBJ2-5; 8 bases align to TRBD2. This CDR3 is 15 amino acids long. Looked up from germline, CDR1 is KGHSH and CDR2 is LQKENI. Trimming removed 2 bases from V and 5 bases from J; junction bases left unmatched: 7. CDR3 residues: CASSPGGGRMETQYF. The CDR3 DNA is TGTGCCAGCTCACCAGGCGGGGGGAGGATGGAGACCCAGTACTTC.

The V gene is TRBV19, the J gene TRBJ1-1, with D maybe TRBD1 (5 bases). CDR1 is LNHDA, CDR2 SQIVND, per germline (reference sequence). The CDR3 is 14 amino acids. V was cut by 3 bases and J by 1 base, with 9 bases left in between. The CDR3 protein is CASSMQGTNTEAFF. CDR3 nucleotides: TGTGCCAGTAGTATGCAGGGAACGAACACTGAAGCTTTCTTT.

CDR3: CASSQASLGTHEQYF. The CDR3 DNA reads TGCGCCAGCAGCCAAGCGTCCCTAGGTACCCACGAGCAGTACTTC. The V call is TRBV4-1, the J call TRBJ2-7; the D is unclear. Trimming shortened V by 1 base and J by 5 bases, and 15 bases separated the two germline ends. Germline V gene lookup returns CDR1 MGHRA and CDR2 YSYEKL. The CDR3 is 15 residues long.

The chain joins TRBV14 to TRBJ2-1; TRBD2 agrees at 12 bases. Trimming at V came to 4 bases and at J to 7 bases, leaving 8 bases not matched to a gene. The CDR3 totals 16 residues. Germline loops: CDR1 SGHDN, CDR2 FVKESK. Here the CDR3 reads CASSRGLAGRWNEQFF. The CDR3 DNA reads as TGTGCCAGCAGCCGTGGACTAGCGGGGAGGTGGAATGAGCAGTTCTTC.

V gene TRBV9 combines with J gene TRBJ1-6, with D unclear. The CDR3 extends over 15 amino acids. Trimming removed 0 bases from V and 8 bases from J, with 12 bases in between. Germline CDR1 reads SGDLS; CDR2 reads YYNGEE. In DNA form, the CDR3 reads TGTGCCAGCAGCGTAGATGAGGGTGTTCATTCACCCCTCCACTTT. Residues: CASSVDEGVHSPLHF.

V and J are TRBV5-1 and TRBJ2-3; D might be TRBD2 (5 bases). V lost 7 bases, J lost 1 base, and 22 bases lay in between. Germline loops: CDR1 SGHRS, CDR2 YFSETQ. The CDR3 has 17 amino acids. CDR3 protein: CASSLIGRVEGTDTQYF. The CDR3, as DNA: TGCGCCAGCTCCCTTATCGGGCGGGTTGAGGGCACAGATACGCAGTATTTT.

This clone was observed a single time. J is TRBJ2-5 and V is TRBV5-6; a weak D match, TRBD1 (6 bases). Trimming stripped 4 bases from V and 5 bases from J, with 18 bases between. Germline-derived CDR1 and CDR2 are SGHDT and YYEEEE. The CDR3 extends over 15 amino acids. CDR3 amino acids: CASSKQGGAVETQYF. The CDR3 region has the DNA TGTGCCAGCAGCAAACAGGGTGGGGCGGTGGAGACCCAGTACTTC.

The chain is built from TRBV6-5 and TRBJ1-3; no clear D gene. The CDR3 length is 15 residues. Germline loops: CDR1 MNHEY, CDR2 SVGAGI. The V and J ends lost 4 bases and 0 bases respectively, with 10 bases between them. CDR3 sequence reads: CASSSSRTSGNTIYF. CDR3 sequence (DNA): TGTGCCAGCAGTTCCAGCCGGACCTCTGGAAACACCATATATTTT.

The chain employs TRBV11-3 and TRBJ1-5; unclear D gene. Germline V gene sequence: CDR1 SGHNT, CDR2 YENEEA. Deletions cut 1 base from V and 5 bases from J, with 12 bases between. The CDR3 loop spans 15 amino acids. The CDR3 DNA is TGTGCCAGCAGCTTAGGAGCATGCCGGGATCAGCCCCAGCATTTT. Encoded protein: CASSLGACRDQPQHF. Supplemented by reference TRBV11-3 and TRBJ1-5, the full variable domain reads EAGVVQSPRYKIIEKKQPVAFWCNPISGHNTLYWYLQNLGQGPELLIRYENEEAVDDSQLPKDRFSAERLKGVDSTLKIQPAELGDSAVYLCASSLGACRDQPQHFGDGTRLSIL.

The CDR3 bases are TGTGCCAGCAGCCGCGATAGGACAGCCAACTATGGCTACACCTTC. Its protein product is CASSRDRTANYGYTF. The chain recombines TRBV16 with TRBJ1-2, with D maybe TRBD1 (6 bases). Germline V CDR1 and CDR2: KGHSY, FQNENV. The CDR3 has 15 residues. Trimming pared 4 bases from V and 2 bases from J, leaving 14 bases between.